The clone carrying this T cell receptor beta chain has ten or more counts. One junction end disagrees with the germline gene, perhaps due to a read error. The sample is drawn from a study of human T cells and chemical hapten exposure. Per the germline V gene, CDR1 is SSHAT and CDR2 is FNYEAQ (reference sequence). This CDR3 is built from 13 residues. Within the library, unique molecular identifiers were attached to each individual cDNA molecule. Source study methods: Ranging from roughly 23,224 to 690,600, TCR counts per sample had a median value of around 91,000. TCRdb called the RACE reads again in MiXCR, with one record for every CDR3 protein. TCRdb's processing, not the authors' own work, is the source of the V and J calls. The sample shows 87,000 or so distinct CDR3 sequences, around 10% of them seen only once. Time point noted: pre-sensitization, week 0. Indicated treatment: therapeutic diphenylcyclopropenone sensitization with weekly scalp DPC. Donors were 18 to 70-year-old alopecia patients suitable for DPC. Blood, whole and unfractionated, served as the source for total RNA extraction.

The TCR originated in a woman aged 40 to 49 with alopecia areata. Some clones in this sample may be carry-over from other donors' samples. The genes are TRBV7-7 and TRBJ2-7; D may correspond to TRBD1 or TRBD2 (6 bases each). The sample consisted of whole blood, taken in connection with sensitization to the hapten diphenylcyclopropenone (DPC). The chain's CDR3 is CASSQQEGDEQYF. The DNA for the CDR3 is TGTGCTAGCAGCCAACAGGAGGGGGACGAGCAGTACTTC.